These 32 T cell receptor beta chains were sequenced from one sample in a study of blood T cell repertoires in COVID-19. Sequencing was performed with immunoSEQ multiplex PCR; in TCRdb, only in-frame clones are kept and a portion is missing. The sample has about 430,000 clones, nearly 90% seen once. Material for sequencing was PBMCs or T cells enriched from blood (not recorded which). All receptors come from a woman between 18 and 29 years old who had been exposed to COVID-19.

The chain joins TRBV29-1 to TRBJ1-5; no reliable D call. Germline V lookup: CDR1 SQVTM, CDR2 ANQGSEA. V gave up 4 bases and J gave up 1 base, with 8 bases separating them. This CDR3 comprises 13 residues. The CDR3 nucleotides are TGCAGCGTTGCGATGCAGAGCAATCAGCCCCAGCATTTT. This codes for CSVAMQSNQPQHF.

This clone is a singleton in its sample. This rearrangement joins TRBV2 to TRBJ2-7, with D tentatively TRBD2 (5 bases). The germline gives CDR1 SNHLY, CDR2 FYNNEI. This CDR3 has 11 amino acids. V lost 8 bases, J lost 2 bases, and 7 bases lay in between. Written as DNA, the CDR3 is TGTGCCAGCGAGGGCCCCTACGAGCAGTACTTC. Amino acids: CASEGPYEQYF.

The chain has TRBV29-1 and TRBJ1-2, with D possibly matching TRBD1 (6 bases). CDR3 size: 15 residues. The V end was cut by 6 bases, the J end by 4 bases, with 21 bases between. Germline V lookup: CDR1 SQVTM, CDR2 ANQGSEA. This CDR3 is CSVDSYRESGYGYTF. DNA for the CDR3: TGCAGCGTAGACTCTTACAGGGAATCAGGCTATGGCTACACCTTC. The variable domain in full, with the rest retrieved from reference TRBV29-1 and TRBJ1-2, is SAVISQKPSRDICQRGTSLTIQCQVDSQVTMMFWYRQQPGQSLTLIATANQGSEATYESGFVIDKFPISRPNLTFSTLTVSNMSPEDSSIYLCSVDSYRESGYGYTFGSGTRLTVV.

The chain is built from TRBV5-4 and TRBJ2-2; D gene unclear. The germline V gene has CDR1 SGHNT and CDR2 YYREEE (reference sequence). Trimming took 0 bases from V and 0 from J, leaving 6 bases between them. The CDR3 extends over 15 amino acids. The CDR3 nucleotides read TGTGCCAGCAGCTTGGGCAGTCCGAACACCGGGGAGCTGTTTTTT. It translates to CASSLGSPNTGELFF.

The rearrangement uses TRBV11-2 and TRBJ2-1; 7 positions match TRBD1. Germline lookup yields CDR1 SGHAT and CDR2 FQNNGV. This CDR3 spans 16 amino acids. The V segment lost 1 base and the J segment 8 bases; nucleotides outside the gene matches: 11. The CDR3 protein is CASSLAGQSVVDEQFF. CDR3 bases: TGTGCCAGCAGCTTAGCGGGACAGAGCGTTGTCGATGAGCAGTTCTTC.

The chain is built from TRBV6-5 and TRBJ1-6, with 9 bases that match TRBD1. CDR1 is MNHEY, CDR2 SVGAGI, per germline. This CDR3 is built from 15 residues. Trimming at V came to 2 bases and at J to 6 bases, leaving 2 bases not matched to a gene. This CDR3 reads CASSYGQGFNSPLHF. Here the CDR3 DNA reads TGTGCCAGCAGTTACGGACAGGGGTTTAATTCACCCCTCCACTTT.

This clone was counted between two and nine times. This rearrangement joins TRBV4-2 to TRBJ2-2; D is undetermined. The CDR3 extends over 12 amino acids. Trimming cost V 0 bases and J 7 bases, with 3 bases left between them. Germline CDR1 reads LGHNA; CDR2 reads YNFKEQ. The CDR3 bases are TGTGCCAGCAGCCAAGACCTCGGGGAGCTGTTTTTT. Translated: CASSQDLGELFF.

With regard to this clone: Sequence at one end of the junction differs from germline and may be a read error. In DNA form, the CDR3 reads TGTGCCAGTAGTATAGACAGCGGGAGGGTTCGAGACTTC. Protein sequence: CASSIDSGRVRDF. V usage is TRBV19 and J usage is TRBJ2-5, with 10 bases aligning to TRBD2. This CDR3 comprises 13 residues. In germline, CDR1 is LNHDA, CDR2 SQIVND (reference sequence).

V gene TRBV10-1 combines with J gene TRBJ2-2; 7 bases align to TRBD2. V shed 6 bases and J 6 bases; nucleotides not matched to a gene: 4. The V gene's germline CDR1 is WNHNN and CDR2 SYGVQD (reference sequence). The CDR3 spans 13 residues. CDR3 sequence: CASSGTTAGELFF. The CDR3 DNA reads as TGCGCCAGCAGCGGGACTACCGCCGGGGAGCTGTTTTTT.

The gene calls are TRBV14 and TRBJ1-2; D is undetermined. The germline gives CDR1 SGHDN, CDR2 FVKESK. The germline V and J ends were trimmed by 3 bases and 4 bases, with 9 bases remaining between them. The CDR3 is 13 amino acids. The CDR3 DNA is TGTGCCAGCAGCCAGTTCATTAGCTATGGCTACACCTTC. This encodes CASSQFISYGYTF.

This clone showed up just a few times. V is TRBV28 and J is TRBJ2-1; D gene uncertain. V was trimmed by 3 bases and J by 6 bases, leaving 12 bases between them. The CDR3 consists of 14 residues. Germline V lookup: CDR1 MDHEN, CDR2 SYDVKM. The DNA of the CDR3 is TGTGCCAGCAGTTTGTTCTGGCGCGGCAATGAGCAGTTCTTC. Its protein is CASSLFWRGNEQFF. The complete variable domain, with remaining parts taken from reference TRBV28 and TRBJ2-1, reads DVKVTQSSRYLVKRTGEKVFLECVQDMDHENMFWYRQDPGLGLRLIYFSYDVKMKEKGDIPEGYSVSREKKERFSLILESASTNQTSMYLCASSLFWRGNEQFFGPGTRLTVL.

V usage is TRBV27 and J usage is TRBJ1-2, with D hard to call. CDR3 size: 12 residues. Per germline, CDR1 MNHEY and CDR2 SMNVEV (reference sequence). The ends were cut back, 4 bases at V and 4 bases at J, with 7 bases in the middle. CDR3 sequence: CASSSSSYGYTF. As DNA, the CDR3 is TGTGCCAGCAGTTCCTCCTCCTATGGCTACACCTTC.

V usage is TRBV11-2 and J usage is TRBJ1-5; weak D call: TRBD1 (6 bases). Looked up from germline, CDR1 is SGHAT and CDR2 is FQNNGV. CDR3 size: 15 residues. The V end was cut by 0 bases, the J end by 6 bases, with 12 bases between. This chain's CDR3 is CASSLDQGTGQPQHF. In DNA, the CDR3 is TGTGCCAGCAGCTTAGATCAGGGGACGGGTCAGCCCCAGCATTTT.

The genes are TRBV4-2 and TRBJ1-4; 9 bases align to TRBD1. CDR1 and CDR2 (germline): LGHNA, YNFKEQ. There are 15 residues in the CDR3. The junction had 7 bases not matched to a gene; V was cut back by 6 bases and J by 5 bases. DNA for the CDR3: TGTGCCAGCAGAACCCCGGGACAGGGAAATGAAAAACTGTTTTTT. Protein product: CASRTPGQGNEKLFF.

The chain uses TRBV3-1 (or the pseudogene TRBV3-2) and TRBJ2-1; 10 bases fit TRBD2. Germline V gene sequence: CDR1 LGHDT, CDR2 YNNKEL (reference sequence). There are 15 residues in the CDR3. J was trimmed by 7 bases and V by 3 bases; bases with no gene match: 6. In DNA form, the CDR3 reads TGTGCCAGCAGCCATGGGCTAGCGGGAGTAAATGAGCAGTTCTTC. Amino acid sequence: CASSHGLAGVNEQFF.

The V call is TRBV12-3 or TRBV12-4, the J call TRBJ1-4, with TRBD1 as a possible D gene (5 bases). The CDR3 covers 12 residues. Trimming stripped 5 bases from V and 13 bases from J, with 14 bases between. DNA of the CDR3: TGTGCCAGCAGTCCCCTTAAGGGGTTACTGTTTTTT. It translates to CASSPLKGLLFF.

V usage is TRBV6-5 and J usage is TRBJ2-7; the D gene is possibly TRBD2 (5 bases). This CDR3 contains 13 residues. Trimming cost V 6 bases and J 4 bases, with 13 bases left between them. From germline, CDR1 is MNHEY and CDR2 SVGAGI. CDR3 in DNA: TGTGCCAGCAGGTCTTCACGGGGTTACGAGCAGTACTTC. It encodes CASRSSRGYEQYF.

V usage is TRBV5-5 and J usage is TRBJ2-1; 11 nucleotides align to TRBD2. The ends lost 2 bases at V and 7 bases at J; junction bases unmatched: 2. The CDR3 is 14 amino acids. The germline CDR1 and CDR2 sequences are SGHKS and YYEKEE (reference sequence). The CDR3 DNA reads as TGTGCCAGCAGCTTATTAGCGGGGGGGAATGAGCAGTTCTTC. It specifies CASSLLAGGNEQFF.

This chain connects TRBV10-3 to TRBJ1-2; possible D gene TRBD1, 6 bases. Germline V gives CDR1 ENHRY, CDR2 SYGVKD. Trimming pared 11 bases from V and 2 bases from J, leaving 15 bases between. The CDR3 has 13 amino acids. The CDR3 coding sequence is TGTGCCGCAGCCCCCGGACAGAACTATGGCTACACCTTC. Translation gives CAAAPGQNYGYTF.

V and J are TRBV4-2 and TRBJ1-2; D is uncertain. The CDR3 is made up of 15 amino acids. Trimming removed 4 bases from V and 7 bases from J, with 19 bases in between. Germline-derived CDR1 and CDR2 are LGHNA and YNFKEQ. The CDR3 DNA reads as TGTGCCAGCAGCCCCACCGAGGCAGTTCTATCTGGCTACACCTTC. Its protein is CASSPTEAVLSGYTF.

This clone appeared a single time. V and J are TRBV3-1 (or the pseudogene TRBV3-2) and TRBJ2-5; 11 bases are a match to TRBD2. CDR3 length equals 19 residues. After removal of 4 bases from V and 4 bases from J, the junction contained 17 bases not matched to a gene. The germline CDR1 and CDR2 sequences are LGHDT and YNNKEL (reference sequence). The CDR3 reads CASSPPSPLAGGHGETQYF. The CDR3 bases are TGTGCCAGCAGCCCTCCATCTCCTCTAGCGGGAGGTCACGGAGAGACCCAGTACTTC.

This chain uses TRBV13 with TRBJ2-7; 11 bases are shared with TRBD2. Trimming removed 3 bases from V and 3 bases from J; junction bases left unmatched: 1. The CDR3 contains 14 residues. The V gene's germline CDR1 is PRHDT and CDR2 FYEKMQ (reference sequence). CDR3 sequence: CASSLLAGGYEQYF. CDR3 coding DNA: TGTGCCAGCAGCTTGCTAGCGGGAGGCTACGAGCAGTACTTC.

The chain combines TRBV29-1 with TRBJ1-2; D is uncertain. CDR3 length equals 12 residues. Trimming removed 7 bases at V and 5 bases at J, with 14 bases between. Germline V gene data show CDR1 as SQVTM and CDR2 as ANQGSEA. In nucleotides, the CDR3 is TGCAGCGCTCGGACTGCGAGGTATGGCTACACCTTC. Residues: CSARTARYGYTF.

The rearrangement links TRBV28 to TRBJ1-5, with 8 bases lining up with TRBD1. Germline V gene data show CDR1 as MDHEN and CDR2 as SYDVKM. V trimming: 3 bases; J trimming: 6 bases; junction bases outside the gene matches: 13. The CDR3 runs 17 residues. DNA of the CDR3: TGTGCCAGCAGTTTTTTGAGTCTCCGACAGGGGAGTCAGCCCCAGCATTTT. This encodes CASSFLSLRQGSQPQHF.

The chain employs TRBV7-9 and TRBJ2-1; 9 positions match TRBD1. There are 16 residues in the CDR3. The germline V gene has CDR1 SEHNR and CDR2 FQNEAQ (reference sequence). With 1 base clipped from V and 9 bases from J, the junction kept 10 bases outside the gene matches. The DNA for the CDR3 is TGTGCCAGCAGCTTAGGGACAGGGGAGGTTTTGAGTGAGCAGTTCTTC. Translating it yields CASSLGTGEVLSEQFF. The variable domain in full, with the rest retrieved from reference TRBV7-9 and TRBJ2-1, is DTGVSQNPRHKITKRGQNVTFRCDPISEHNRLYWYRQTLGQGPEFLTYFQNEAQLEKSRLLSDRFSAERPKGSFSTLEIQRTEQGDSAMYLCASSLGTGEVLSEQFFGPGTRLTVL.

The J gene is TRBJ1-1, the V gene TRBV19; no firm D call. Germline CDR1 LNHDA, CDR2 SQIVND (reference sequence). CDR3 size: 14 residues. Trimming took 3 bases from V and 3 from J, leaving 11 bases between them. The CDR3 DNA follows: TGTGCCAGTAGTATGGTAGGAGGCGACACTGAAGCTTTCTTT. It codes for CASSMVGGDTEAFF.

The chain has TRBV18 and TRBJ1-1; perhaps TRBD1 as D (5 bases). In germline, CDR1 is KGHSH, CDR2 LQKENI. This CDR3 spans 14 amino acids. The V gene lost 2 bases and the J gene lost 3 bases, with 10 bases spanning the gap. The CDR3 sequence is CASSPVPRDTEAFF. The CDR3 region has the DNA TGTGCCAGCTCACCAGTCCCCAGGGACACTGAAGCTTTCTTT.

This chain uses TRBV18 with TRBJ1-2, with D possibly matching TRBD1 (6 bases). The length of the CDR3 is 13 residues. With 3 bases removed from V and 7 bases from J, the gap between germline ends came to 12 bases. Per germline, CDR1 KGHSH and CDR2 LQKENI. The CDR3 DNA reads TGTGCCAGCTCACCCGACAGGACCGGTGGCTACACCTTC. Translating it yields CASSPDRTGGYTF.

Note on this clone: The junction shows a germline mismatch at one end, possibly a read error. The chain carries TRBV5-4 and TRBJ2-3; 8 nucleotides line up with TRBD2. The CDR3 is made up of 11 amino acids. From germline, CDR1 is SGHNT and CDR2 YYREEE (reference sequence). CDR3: CASSYDGGANF. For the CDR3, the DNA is TGTGCCAGCAGCTATGACGGGGGGGCGAATTTT.

CDR3 protein: CASSLGSGTDTQYF. The CDR3, as DNA: TGTGCCAGCAGCTTAGGTTCGGGGACAGATACGCAGTATTTT. The chain joins TRBV7-2 to TRBJ2-3, with D possibly TRBD2 on 5 matching bases. V was trimmed by 1 base and J by 3 bases, leaving 8 bases between them. The CDR3 loop spans 14 amino acids. The germline V gene has CDR1 SGHTA and CDR2 FQGNSA.

This CDR3 reads CASSSDGVGYTF. The CDR3, as DNA: TGCGCCAGCAGCTCCGACGGGGTTGGCTACACCTTC. The gene calls are TRBV5-1 and TRBJ1-2; no firm D call. In germline, CDR1 is SGHRS, CDR2 YFSETQ. This CDR3 comprises 12 residues. V lost 3 bases to trimming and J lost 7 bases, with 10 bases between them.

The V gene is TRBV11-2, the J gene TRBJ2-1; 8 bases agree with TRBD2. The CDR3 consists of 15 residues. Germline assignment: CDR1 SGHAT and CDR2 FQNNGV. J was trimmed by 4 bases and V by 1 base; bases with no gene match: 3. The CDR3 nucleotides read TGTGCCAGCAGCTTAGTAAGCGGGAGTTACAATGAGCAGTTCTTC. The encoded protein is CASSLVSGSYNEQFF.